The source of this TCR beta chain is a study of cytomegalovirus exposure and HLA in healthy donors. The study ran its PCR with 60 Vbeta and 13 Jbeta primers. TCRdb's copy holds only in-frame clones and misses some; the assay was immunoSEQ multiplex PCR. The table includes tens of thousands of clones, roughly a tenth detected once. Study-wide results and caveats: Most of the CMV-associated TCR beta chains (in a later analysis) appeared to be HLA-restricted. Accurate prediction of HLA-A and HLA-B alleles (for most subjects) was reportedly achieved from TCR beta sequences. The study recorded 150 to 200 TCR beta chains that were cytomegalovirus-associated. An observed cluster of highly shared sequence variants was recorded as a likely sequencing artifact.

V lost 2 bases and J lost 5, with 5 bases in between. CDR1 and CDR2 from the germline V gene are MGHRA and YSYEKL. This CDR3 spans 12 amino acids. As regards this clone: Its antigen is unidentified.

The specimen sequenced was PBMCs. The V call is TRBV4-1, the J call TRBJ2-3; D not resolved. The origin of this receptor is a man in his sixties in good health and CMV-seropositive. In nucleotides, the CDR3 is TGCGCCAGCAGCCAAAATCAAGATACGCAGTATTTT. This sequence encodes CASSQNQDTQYF.